This T cell receptor beta chain was identified in a study of blood T cells in healthy people across ages. With a J-beta primer mix and a sample-barcoded 5' primer, a second PCR ran roughly 7 to 11 cycles. TCRdb re-derived calls from the 5' RACE reads in MiXCR, one entry per CDR3 protein. The sample carries 550,000 to 600,000 distinct CDR3 sequences, roughly 48% recorded once. The germline CDR1 and CDR2 sequences are SEHNR and FQNEAQ (reference sequence). V lost 0 bases, J lost 0 bases, and 20 bases lay in between. This CDR3 comprises 19 residues. The V and J genes are TRBV7-9 and TRBJ1-1; the D is unclear. This sequence originates from a man at least 80 years old in good health. The specimen sequenced was blood. The DNA of the CDR3 is TGTGCCAGCAGCTTAGCGAGGTCCAGGACTCATCCTATGAACACTGAAGCTTTCTTT. Its protein product is CASSLARSRTHPMNTEAFF.